There are a few counts of the clone carrying this TCR beta chain. Its antigen is undetermined. The entry originates in a study of identical twins. The study, taken as a whole, reports: Cord blood beta clonotypes that were abundant carried fewer insertions, and memory repertoires showed no such trend. In beta out-of-frame sequences, the excess sharing between twins was weaker.

The CDR3 contains 15 residues. Between the trimmed V and J ends, which lost 3 bases and 5 bases, there was a span of 14 bases. Germline CDR1 LGHDT, CDR2 YNNKEL (reference sequence). Template switching added a universal primer binding site, and final cDNA carried unique molecular identifiers. TCRdb called the 5' RACE reads again in MiXCR, with one record for every CDR3 protein. The sample holds hundreds of thousands of distinct CDR3 sequences, approximately 9% seen once. This sequence originates from a woman aged 18-29 years in good health. The chain couples TRBV3-1 to TRBJ1-5; no clear D gene. Sequenced sample: memory (CD45RO+) T cells sorted from blood. CDR3 sequence: CASSQMRPPHQPQHF. The DNA of the CDR3 is TGTGCCAGCAGCCAGATGCGCCCTCCGCATCAGCCCCAGCATTTT. The full variable domain, rest sourced from reference TRBV3-1 and TRBJ1-5, is DTAVSQTPKYLVTQMGNDKSIKCEQNLGHDTMYWYKQDSKKFLKIMFSYNNKELIINETVPNRFSPKSPDKAHLNLHINSLELGDSAVYFCASSQMRPPHQPQHFGDGTRLSIL.